A single sample is the source of the 23 T cell receptor beta chains below, sequenced in a study of T-cell reconstitution after alpha-beta-depleted transplantation in children. Unique molecular identifiers featured in how the TCRbeta library was prepared. TCRdb re-analysed the PCR reads in MiXCR, keeping a single row per CDR3 protein. Of some 200,000 distinct CDR3 sequences listed, approximately 14% are singletons. Sequenced here: PBMCs from the stem cell graft donor, sampled from the stem cell graft. The receptors were sampled from a human donor who donated a stem cell graft to a child with acute lymphoblastic leukemia.

This clonotype was seen many times. CDR3 residues: CASSTGLAGPSRGTQYF. In DNA form, the CDR3 reads TGTGCCAGCAGCACGGGACTAGCGGGACCCTCTCGAGGCACGCAGTATTTT. The V gene is TRBV11-2, the J gene TRBJ2-3; 13 bases agree with TRBD2. Germline loops: CDR1 SGHAT, CDR2 FQNNGV. The CDR3 is 17 amino acids. Losses at the gene ends were 5 bases for V and 9 bases for J; bases not matched to a gene: 14.

This clonotype was picked up many times. V is TRBV29-1 and J is TRBJ2-7; tentatively, D is TRBD1 or TRBD2 (5 bases each). The CDR3 runs to 14 residues. The V end lost 3 bases, the J end lost 2 bases, and 14 bases lay between the germline ends. Germline V gives CDR1 SQVTM, CDR2 ANQGSEA. The CDR3 region is CSVEIRDGAYEQYF. CDR3 nucleotide sequence: TGCAGCGTTGAGATCCGGGACGGTGCCTACGAGCAGTACTTC.

The V and J genes are TRBV5-1 and TRBJ1-1; 9 positions match TRBD1. CDR1 and CDR2 (germline): SGHRS, YFSETQ. With 0 bases clipped from V and 0 bases from J, the junction kept 6 bases outside the gene matches. This CDR3 comprises 17 residues. The CDR3 nucleotides are TGCGCCAGCAGCTTGGCCGGGACAGGGACTATGAACACTGAAGCTTTCTTT. Protein sequence: CASSLAGTGTMNTEAFF. Together with reference TRBV5-1 and TRBJ1-1, the CDR3 gives the full variable domain: KAGVTQTPRYLIKTRGQQVTLSCSPISGHRSVSWYQQTPGQGLQFLFEYFSETQRNKGNFPGRFSGRQFSNSRSEMNVSTLELGDSALYLCASSLAGTGTMNTEAFFGQGTRLTVV.

This clonotype was seen many times. The rearrangement joins TRBV12-3 or TRBV12-4 to TRBJ2-1; TRBD1 agrees at 9 bases. The CDR3 has 16 residues. J was trimmed by 0 bases and V by 6 bases; bases with no gene match: 6. This CDR3 reads CASRGPTGGSYNEQFF. The CDR3 DNA reads as TGTGCCAGCAGGGGCCCGACAGGGGGCTCCTACAATGAGCAGTTCTTC.

The rearrangement uses TRBV24-1 and TRBJ2-6, with TRBD1 as a possible D gene (5 bases). The V and J ends lost 7 bases and 0 bases respectively, with 12 bases between them. The CDR3 runs 16 residues. Looked up from germline, CDR1 is KGHDR and CDR2 is SFDVKD. The CDR3 DNA reads as TGTGCCACCAGACAGGTCGGGCTCTCTGGGGCCAACGTCCTGACTTTC. Amino acids: CATRQVGLSGANVLTF.

This clonotype was counted ten times or more. This chain joins TRBV5-1 and TRBJ1-1; D gene uncertain. The V end was cut by 1 base, the J end by 7 bases, with 5 bases between. The CDR3 totals 11 residues. Germline CDR1 SGHRS, CDR2 YFSETQ. CDR3: CASSLTGEAFF. The CDR3 region has the DNA TGCGCCAGCAGCTTGACCGGTGAAGCTTTCTTT.

This clonotype has ten or more counts. V gene TRBV7-2 combines with J gene TRBJ2-5, with TRBD1 as a possible D gene (6 bases). V lost 2 bases and J lost 4, with 11 bases in between. Germline lookup yields CDR1 SGHTA and CDR2 FQGNSA. This CDR3 spans 14 amino acids. CDR3 sequence (DNA): TGTGCCAGCAGCTTACTGACAGGCCCAGAGACCCAGTACTTC. Translating gives CASSLLTGPETQYF.

In its sample, this clonotype was seen many times. This sequence joins TRBV20-1 and TRBJ2-1, with D perhaps TRBD2 (6 bases). The CDR3 loop spans 14 amino acids. The V gene's germline CDR1 is DFQATT and CDR2 SNEGSKA (reference sequence). The ends were cut back, 3 bases at V and 6 bases at J, with 15 bases in the middle. In DNA form, the CDR3 reads TGCAGTGCTAGGGGGAGGCCATTTTTCAATGAGCAGTTCTTC. This encodes CSARGRPFFNEQFF.

This clonotype showed up many times. The chain joins TRBV6-5 to TRBJ2-3, with 11 bases that match TRBD2. This CDR3 is built from 19 residues. V gave up 0 bases and J gave up 5 bases; unmatched junction bases: 13. Germline lookup yields CDR1 MNHEY and CDR2 SVGAGI. The DNA for the CDR3 is TGTGCCAGCAGTTACTCGCTCAAAGGGCTAGCGGGAGGCCGAGATACGCAGTATTTT. It specifies CASSYSLKGLAGGRDTQYF.

This clonotype was seen many times. The chain employs TRBV10-3 and TRBJ1-5; 9 nucleotides agree with TRBD1. V shed 5 bases and J 7 bases; nucleotides not matched to a gene: 9. Germline loops: CDR1 ENHRY, CDR2 SYGVKD. This CDR3 region has 15 residues. CDR3 region: CAISTEGQGGQPQHF. CDR3 nucleotide sequence: TGTGCCATCAGTACTGAGGGACAGGGAGGGCAGCCCCAGCATTTT.

Ten or more counts support this clonotype. This chain uses TRBV7-8 with TRBJ2-5, with TRBD1 identical over 8 bases. Losses at the gene ends were 2 bases for V and 4 bases for J; bases not matched to a gene: 9. Germline V gene sequence: CDR1 SGHVS, CDR2 FQNEAQ. This CDR3 is 16 amino acids long. CDR3 nucleotide sequence: TGTGCCAGCAGCTTACCCCGGACAGGGCTTAGAGAGACCCAGTACTTC. The encoded protein is CASSLPRTGLRETQYF.

This clonotype has a count of ten or more. The genes are TRBV5-1 and TRBJ2-1; 8 bases are shared with TRBD1. Looked up from germline, CDR1 is SGHRS and CDR2 is YFSETQ. Trimming took 2 bases from V and 0 from J; bases not matched to a gene: 4. The CDR3 runs to 16 residues. This CDR3 is CASSFSGGYSYNEQFF. The CDR3, as DNA: TGCGCCAGCAGCTTTTCAGGGGGCTACTCCTACAATGAGCAGTTCTTC.

The CDR3 loop reads CASSLLAGTSVNEQFF. Here the CDR3 DNA reads TGTGCCAGCAGCCTCTTAGCCGGGACTAGCGTCAATGAGCAGTTCTTC. The V gene is TRBV3-1, the J gene TRBJ2-1; 10 bases align to TRBD2. This CDR3 is 16 amino acids long. Germline-derived CDR1 and CDR2 are LGHDT and YNNKEL (reference sequence). The V gene end was trimmed by 4 bases and the J gene end by 6 bases; junction bases not matched to a gene: 9.

This clonotype is medium-sized. The CDR3 reads CASRLLAGEGYEQFF. Here the CDR3 DNA reads TGCGCCAGCAGACTCCTAGCGGGAGAAGGGTATGAGCAGTTCTTC. This chain connects TRBV5-1 to TRBJ2-1; 10 nucleotides line up with TRBD2. Losses at the gene ends were 5 bases for V and 8 bases for J; bases not matched to a gene: 10. The CDR3 extends over 15 amino acids. Germline values: CDR1 SGHRS, CDR2 YFSETQ.

This clonotype has ten or more counts. This rearrangement joins TRBV11-1 to TRBJ2-3, with D unresolved. Germline-derived CDR1 and CDR2 are SGHAT and FQDESV (reference sequence). This CDR3 has 12 amino acids. Trimming left V 5 bases short and J 6 bases short, with 9 bases between. Here the CDR3 reads CASSAASDTQYF. The CDR3 bases are TGTGCCAGCAGCGCAGCATCGGATACGCAGTATTTT.

In this sample, this clonotype turned up many times. This chain joins TRBV5-1 and TRBJ1-2; D is possibly TRBD1 (6 bases). The V end lost 4 bases, the J end lost 7 bases, and 20 bases lay between the germline ends. The germline V gene encodes CDR1 SGHRS and CDR2 YFSETQ. The CDR3 runs 15 residues. CDR3 loop: CASSPEGVEGGGYTF. CDR3 sequence (DNA): TGCGCCAGCAGCCCCGAGGGGGTAGAAGGCGGTGGCTACACCTTC.

Turning to this clonotype: One base away lies a much larger clone, so this may be a sequencing read error. DNA of the CDR3: TGTGCCAGCAGCGCGGCCAGGGGCCTGGGCGAGCAGTACTTC. It yields the protein CASSAARGLGEQYF. The V call is TRBV5-6, the J call TRBJ2-7; D may be TRBD1 (6 bases). Trimming cost V 4 bases and J 6 bases, with 17 bases left between them. Germline V gene data show CDR1 as SGHDT and CDR2 as YYEEEE. The CDR3 totals 14 residues.

This clonotype occurred many times. The chain carries TRBV29-1 and TRBJ2-1; a weak D match, TRBD1 (6 bases). This CDR3 has 13 residues. Germline loops: CDR1 SQVTM, CDR2 ANQGSEA. Trimming took off 6 bases at V and 0 bases at J, with 9 bases between the two ends. The CDR3 bases are TGCAGCGTCCAGGGGAGCTCCTACAATGAGCAGTTCTTC. Protein sequence: CSVQGSSYNEQFF.

This clonotype was detected ten times or more. The CDR3 DNA reads as TGTGCCAGCAGCTTAGGGGGAACAGGTCAGCCCCAGCATTTT. It specifies CASSLGGTGQPQHF. This chain links TRBV7-2 with TRBJ1-5, with D perhaps matching TRBD1 (5 bases). CDR3 length equals 14 residues. V lost 1 base and J lost 6, with 10 bases in between. The germline V gene has CDR1 SGHTA and CDR2 FQGNSA.

This clonotype was counted ten times or more. The J gene is TRBJ2-1, the V gene TRBV5-1; possibly TRBD2 for D (5 bases). The V and J ends lost 1 base and 6 bases respectively, with 14 bases between them. Germline V gives CDR1 SGHRS, CDR2 YFSETQ. The CDR3 is 15 amino acids. CDR3 coding DNA: TGCGCCAGCAGCTTGCCCAGCGGTTCAGGCAATGAGCAGTTCTTC. This gives the protein CASSLPSGSGNEQFF.

This clonotype was seen only a few times. The chain combines TRBV20-1 with TRBJ2-7, with a possible D match to TRBD2 (5 bases). Trimming took 4 bases from V and 3 from J, leaving 19 bases between them. This CDR3 has 15 residues. The germline V gene has CDR1 DFQATT and CDR2 SNEGSKA (reference sequence). In DNA form, the CDR3 reads TGCAGTGCTAAGGTTCCAACCGACGGGGACTACGAGCAGTACTTC. This codes for CSAKVPTDGDYEQYF.

In its sample, this clonotype was seen many times. The chain uses TRBV10-3 and TRBJ2-1, with a weak D call TRBD1 (5 bases). Trimming stripped 2 bases from V and 3 bases from J, with 11 bases between. The germline V gene encodes CDR1 ENHRY and CDR2 SYGVKD. The CDR3 is 15 residues long. CDR3 loop: CAISERTQGYNEQFF. The CDR3 nucleotides are TGTGCCATCAGTGAGCGCACTCAGGGCTACAATGAGCAGTTCTTC.

This chain uses TRBV29-1 with TRBJ2-7; 9 nucleotides match TRBD1. This CDR3 is 14 amino acids long. The V segment lost 6 bases and the J segment 0 bases; nucleotides outside the gene matches: 6. CDR1 is SQVTM, CDR2 ANQGSEA, per germline. CDR3 DNA sequence: TGCAGCGTGGGACAGGGTGGCATCTCCTACGAGCAGTACTTC. As protein: CSVGQGGISYEQYF.